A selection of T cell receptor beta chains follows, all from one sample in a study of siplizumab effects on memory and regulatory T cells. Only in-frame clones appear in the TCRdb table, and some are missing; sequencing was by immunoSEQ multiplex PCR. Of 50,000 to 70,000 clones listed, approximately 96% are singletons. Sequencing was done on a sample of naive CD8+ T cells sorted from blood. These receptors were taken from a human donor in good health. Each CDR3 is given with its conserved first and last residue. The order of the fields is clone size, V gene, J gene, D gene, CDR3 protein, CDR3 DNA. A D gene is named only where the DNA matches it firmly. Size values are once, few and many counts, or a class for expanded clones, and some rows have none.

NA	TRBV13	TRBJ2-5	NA	CASSLAQPQETQYF	TGTGCCAGCAGCTTGGCTCAACCCCAAGAGACCCAGTACTTC
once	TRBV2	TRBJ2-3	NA	CASSEGTMGADTQYF	TGTGCCAGCAGTGAAGGGACAATGGGAGCAGATACGCAGTATTTT
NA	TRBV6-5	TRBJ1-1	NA	CASRYKVHTEAFF	TGTGCCAGCAGGTACAAAGTCCACACTGAAGCTTTCTTT
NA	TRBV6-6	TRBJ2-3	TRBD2	CASTPTGGAVDTQYF	TGTGCCAGCACTCCCACCGGGGGGGCCGTAGATACGCAGTATTTT
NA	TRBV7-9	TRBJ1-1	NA	CASSFGGSTEAFF	TGTGCCAGCAGCTTCGGTGGGTCAACTGAAGCTTTCTTT
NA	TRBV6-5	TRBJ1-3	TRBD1	CASSLGGPGNTIYF	TGTGCCAGCAGTTTAGGGGGCCCTGGAAACACCATATATTTT
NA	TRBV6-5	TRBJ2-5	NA	CASSYGLGGRETQYF	TGTGCCAGCAGTTACGGCTTGGGGGGCAGGGAGACCCAGTACTTC
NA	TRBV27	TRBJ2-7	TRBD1	CASTPGTGPYEQYF	TGTGCCAGCACACCCGGGACAGGGCCCTACGAGCAGTACTTC
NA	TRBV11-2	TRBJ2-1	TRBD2	CASSLEFAGDEQFF	TGTGCCAGCAGCTTAGAGTTCGCGGGGGATGAGCAGTTCTTC
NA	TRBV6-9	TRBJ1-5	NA	CASSNRSYNQPQHF	TGTGCCAGCAGTAACAGGAGCTACAATCAGCCCCAGCATTTT
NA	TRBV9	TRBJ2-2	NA	CASSGVTGELFF	TGTGCCAGCAGCGGGGTGACCGGGGAGCTGTTTTTT
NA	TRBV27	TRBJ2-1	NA	CASSPQGGPYNEQFF	TGTGCCAGCAGTCCGCAGGGCGGTCCCTACAATGAGCAGTTCTTC
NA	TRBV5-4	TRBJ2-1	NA	CASSLKGVGNREQFF	TGTGCCAGCAGCTTGAAAGGAGTAGGGAATCGTGAGCAGTTCTTC
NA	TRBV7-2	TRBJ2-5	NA	CASSLGGGGETQYF	TGTGCCAGCAGCTTGGGGGGCGGCGGAGAGACCCAGTACTTC
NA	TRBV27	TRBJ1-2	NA	CASSLLGGLDYGYTF	TGTGCCAGCAGCCTATTGGGGGGGCTTGACTATGGCTACACCTTC
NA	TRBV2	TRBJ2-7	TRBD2	CASSDEPGLAGGISYEQYF	TGTGCCAGCAGTGACGAACCGGGACTAGCGGGGGGAATCTCCTACGAGCAGTACTTC
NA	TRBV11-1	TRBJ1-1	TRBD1	CASSTQDRVYEAFF	TGTGCCAGCAGCACCCAGGACAGGGTCTATGAAGCTTTCTTT